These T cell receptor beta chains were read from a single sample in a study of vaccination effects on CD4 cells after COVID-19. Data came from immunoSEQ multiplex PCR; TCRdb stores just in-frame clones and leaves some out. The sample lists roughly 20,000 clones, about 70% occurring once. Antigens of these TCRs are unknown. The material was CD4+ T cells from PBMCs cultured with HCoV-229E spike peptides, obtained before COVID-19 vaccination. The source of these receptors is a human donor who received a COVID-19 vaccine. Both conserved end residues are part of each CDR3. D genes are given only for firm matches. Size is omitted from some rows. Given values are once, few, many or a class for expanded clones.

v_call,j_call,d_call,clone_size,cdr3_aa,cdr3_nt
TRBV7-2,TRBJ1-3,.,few,CASSQQRGRDTGNTIYF,TGTGCCAGCAGCCAACAGCGGGGCAGAGATACTGGAAACACCATATATTTT
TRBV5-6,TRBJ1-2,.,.,CASSPIGTAYGYTF,TGTGCCAGCAGCCCGATCGGGACGGCCTATGGCTACACCTTC
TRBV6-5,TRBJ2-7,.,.,CATSMDLNDEQYF,TGTGCCACCTCGATGGACCTCAATGACGAGCAGTACTTC
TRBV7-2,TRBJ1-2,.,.,CASSLEGGLGNYGYTF,TGTGCCAGCAGCTTAGAGGGAGGACTGGGAAACTATGGCTACACCTTC
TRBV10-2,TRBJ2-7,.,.,CASSVVRGSYEQYF,TGCGCCAGCAGTGTGGTTAGGGGATCCTACGAGCAGTACTTC
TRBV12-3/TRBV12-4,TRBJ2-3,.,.,CASSPRATDTQYF,TGTGCCAGCAGTCCCCGGGCCACAGATACGCAGTATTTT
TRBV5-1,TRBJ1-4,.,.,CASSLGATNEKLFF,TGCGCCAGCAGCTTGGGGGCAACTAATGAAAAACTGTTTTTT
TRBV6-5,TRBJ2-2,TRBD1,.,CASNRDRGTGELFF,TGTGCCAGCAACCGGGACAGGGGGACCGGGGAGCTGTTTTTT
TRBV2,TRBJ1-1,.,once,CASTITGLNTEAFF,TGTGCCAGTACGATTACAGGGCTGAACACTGAAGCTTTCTTT
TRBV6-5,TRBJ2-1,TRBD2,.,CASSPGGSYNEQFF,TGTGCCAGCAGCCCGGGGGGATCCTACAATGAGCAGTTCTTC
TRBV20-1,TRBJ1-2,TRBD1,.,CSASGTGLGYTF,TGCAGTGCTAGTGGGACAGGGTTAGGCTACACCTTC
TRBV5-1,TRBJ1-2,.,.,CASSLAGNYGYTF,TGCGCCAGCAGCTTGGCAGGGAACTATGGCTACACCTTC
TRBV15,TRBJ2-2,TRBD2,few,CATELAGATGELFF,TGTGCCACCGAACTAGCGGGAGCCACCGGGGAGCTGTTTTTT
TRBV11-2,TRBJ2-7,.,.,CASSLVLELEQYF,TGTGCCAGCAGCTTAGTCCTGGAATTGGAGCAGTACTTC
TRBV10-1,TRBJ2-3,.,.,CASSETRLATDTQYF,TGCGCCAGCAGTGAGACGAGACTGGCCACAGATACGCAGTATTTT
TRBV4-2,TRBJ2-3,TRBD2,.,CASSQAGGPTDTQYF,TGTGCCAGCAGCCAAGCGGGGGGGCCGACAGATACGCAGTATTTT
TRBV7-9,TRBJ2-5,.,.,CASSTSGGETQYF,TGTGCCAGCAGTACATCAGGGGGGGAGACCCAGTACTTC
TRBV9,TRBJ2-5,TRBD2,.,CASSPAVGLAETQYF,TGTGCCAGCAGCCCTGCGGTGGGACTAGCAGAGACCCAGTACTTC
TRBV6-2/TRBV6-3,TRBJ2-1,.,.,CASSYTGQGAFF,TGTGCCAGCAGTTACACCGGACAAGGGGCGTTCTTC
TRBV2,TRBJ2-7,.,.,CASSVWGLLSEQYF,TGTGCCAGCAGTGTATGGGGTCTCCTCTCCGAGCAGTACTTC
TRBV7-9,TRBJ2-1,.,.,CASSPMGDEQFF,TGTGCCAGCAGCCCCATGGGAGATGAGCAGTTCTTC
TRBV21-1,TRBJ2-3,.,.,CASSMGLHHSTDTQYF,TGTGCCAGCAGCATGGGCCTACACCATAGCACAGATACGCAGTATTTT
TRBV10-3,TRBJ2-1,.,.,CAISELEGPVKLYNEQFF,TGTGCCATCAGTGAGTTAGAGGGTCCGGTCAAACTATACAATGAGCAGTTCTTC
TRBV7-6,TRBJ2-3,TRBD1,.,CASSLTGASTDTQYF,TGTGCCAGCAGCTTGACAGGGGCTAGCACAGATACGCAGTATTTT
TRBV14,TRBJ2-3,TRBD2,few,CASSSLAGGFSSDTQYF,TGTGCCAGCAGCTCTCTAGCGGGGGGGTTCTCTTCAGATACGCAGTATTTT
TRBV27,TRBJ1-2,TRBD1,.,CASSSGQGEAYTF,TGTGCCAGCAGTTCGGGACAGGGGGAGGCCTACACCTTC
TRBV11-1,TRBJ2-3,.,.,CASSFVFGTQYF,TGTGCCAGCAGCTTTGTTTTTGGTACGCAGTATTTT
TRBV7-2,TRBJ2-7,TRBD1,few,CASSSGQVGSYEQYF,TGTGCCAGCAGCTCCGGACAGGTTGGATCCTACGAGCAGTACTTC
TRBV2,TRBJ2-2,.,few,CASSERAIWNTGELFF,TGTGCCAGCAGTGAACGAGCGATTTGGAACACCGGGGAGCTGTTTTTT
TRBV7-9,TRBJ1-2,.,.,CASSLGVSGGFGYTF,TGTGCCAGCAGCTTAGGGGTGTCGGGGGGGTTTGGCTACACCTTC
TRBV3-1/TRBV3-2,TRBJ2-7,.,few,CASGGSVEQYF,TGTGCCAGCGGGGGGTCGGTCGAGCAGTACTTC
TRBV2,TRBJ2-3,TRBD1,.,CASSENGQGADTQYF,TGTGCCAGCAGTGAAAACGGACAGGGGGCAGATACGCAGTATTTT
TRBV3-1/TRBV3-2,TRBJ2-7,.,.,CASSQLGGGSYEQYF,TGTGCCAGCAGCCAACTCGGGGGTGGATCCTACGAGCAGTACTTC
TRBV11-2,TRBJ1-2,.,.,CASSLEGVGYGYTF,TGTGCCAGCAGCTTAGAGGGGGTGGGCTATGGCTACACCTTC
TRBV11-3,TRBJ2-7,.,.,CASSLAGYEQYF,TGTGCCAGCAGCTTAGCTGGTTACGAGCAGTACTTC
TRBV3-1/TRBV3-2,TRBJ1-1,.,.,CASSQYETDTEAFF,TGTGCCAGCAGCCAATACGAGACAGACACTGAAGCTTTCTTT
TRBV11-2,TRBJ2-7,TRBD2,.,CASSTKGRVVAYEQYF,TGTGCCAGCAGCACCAAGGGGAGGGTGGTGGCCTACGAGCAGTACTTC
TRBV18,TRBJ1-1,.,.,CASSLWTENTEAFF,TGTGCCAGCTCCCTATGGACAGAGAACACTGAAGCTTTCTTT
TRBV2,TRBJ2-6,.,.,CASSEQGSGANVLTF,TGTGCCAGCAGTGAACAGGGTTCCGGGGCCAACGTCCTGACTTTC
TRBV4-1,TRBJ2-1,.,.,CASSQPLLSSYNEQFF,TGCGCCAGCAGCCAACCACTACTGAGCTCCTACAATGAGCAGTTCTTC
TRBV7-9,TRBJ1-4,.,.,CASSLDGTTTNEKLFF,TGTGCCAGCAGCTTAGATGGCACTACAACTAATGAAAAACTGTTTTTT
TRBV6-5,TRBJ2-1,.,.,CASSTQVEQFF,TGTGCCAGCAGTACCCAGGTTGAGCAGTTCTTC
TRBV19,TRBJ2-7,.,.,CASSRGGTAYEQYF,TGTGCCAGTAGTCGAGGGGGGACAGCCTACGAGCAGTACTTC
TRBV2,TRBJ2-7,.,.,CASSDGGREGYEQYF,TGTGCCAGCAGTGATGGGGGGCGTGAGGGCTACGAGCAGTACTTC
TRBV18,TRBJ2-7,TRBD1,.,CASSPTGVGEQYF,TGTGCCAGCTCACCTACAGGGGTGGGTGAGCAGTACTTC
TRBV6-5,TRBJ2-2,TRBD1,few,CASTPKGQGSGELFF,TGTGCCAGCACCCCGAAGGGACAGGGGTCCGGGGAGCTGTTTTTT
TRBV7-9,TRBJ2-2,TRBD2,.,CASSPTSGSIGELFF,TGTGCCAGCAGCCCGACTAGCGGGAGTATCGGGGAGCTGTTTTTT
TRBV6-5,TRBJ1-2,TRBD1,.,CASMGQIYGYTF,TGTGCCAGTATGGGACAGATCTATGGCTACACCTTC
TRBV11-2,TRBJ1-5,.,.,CASSLGLSSNQPQHF,TGTGCCAGCAGCCTTGGGCTCTCGAGCAATCAGCCCCAGCATTTT
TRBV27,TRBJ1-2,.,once,CAAYGYTF,TGTGCCGCCTATGGCTACACCTTC
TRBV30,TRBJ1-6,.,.,CAWSVLGGTGRDSPLHF,TGTGCCTGGAGTGTGTTAGGGGGTACAGGGAGAGATTCACCCCTCCACTTT